The 31 T cell receptor beta chains given below trace back to one sample, sequenced in a study of blood T cell repertoires in COVID-19. The assay was immunoSEQ multiplex PCR, and TCRdb's table has in-frame clones only and misses some. This table has about 200,000 clones, 80% to 85% appearing once. Specimen: PBMCs or T cells enriched from blood (not recorded which). The receptors were sampled from a man aged 35-49 years who had recovered from COVID-19.

The V gene is TRBV27, the J gene TRBJ1-1; 7 nucleotides agree with TRBD1. CDR3 length: 14 amino acids. Unmatched junction bases numbered 7, after V lost 7 bases and J lost 2 bases. Germline values: CDR1 MNHEY, CDR2 SMNVEV (reference sequence). CDR3 sequence: CASTRQGPNTEAFF. In DNA form, the CDR3 reads TGTGCCAGCACCCGACAGGGTCCCAACACTGAAGCTTTCTTT.

The V call is TRBV6-5, the J call TRBJ1-5; no firm D call. Per germline, CDR1 MNHEY and CDR2 SVGAGI. The CDR3 runs 13 residues. Trimming shortened V by 6 bases and J by 2 bases, and 8 bases separated the two germline ends. CDR3 sequence: CASRQVGNQPQHF. CDR3 nucleotide sequence: TGTGCCAGCAGGCAAGTAGGCAATCAGCCCCAGCATTTT.

The chain uses TRBV6-4 and TRBJ1-2; TRBD1 matches at 10 bases. CDR1 is MRHNA and CDR2 is SNTAGT in the germline V gene. CDR3 size: 16 residues. Trimming at V came to 6 bases and at J to 4 bases, leaving 11 bases not matched to a gene. Here the CDR3 reads CASRPSGTGEFYGYTF. The DNA of the CDR3 is TGTGCCAGCAGACCTTCCGGGACAGGGGAATTCTATGGCTACACCTTC.

This clone was seen many times. V usage is TRBV7-6 and J usage is TRBJ1-5, with TRBD1 identical over 7 bases. Trimming took 0 bases from V and 9 from J; bases not matched to a gene: 11. Germline V gene sequence: CDR1 SGHVS, CDR2 FNYEAQ. There are 16 residues in the CDR3. The CDR3 loop is CASSLATRGNGGPQHF. The CDR3 nucleotides read TGTGCCAGCAGCTTAGCGACCAGGGGGAACGGTGGGCCCCAGCATTTT.

This clone was observed a single time. CDR3 loop: CASSQELQGLYTEAFF. The CDR3, as DNA: TGCGCCAGCAGCCAAGAATTACAGGGGCTGTACACTGAAGCTTTCTTT. This chain uses TRBV4-3 with TRBJ1-1; TRBD1 matches at 7 bases. J gave up 3 bases and V 0 bases, and 7 bases lay outside the gene matches. The CDR3 is 16 residues long. Germline CDR1 LGHNA, CDR2 YSLEER.

The rearrangement joins TRBV27 to TRBJ2-3; 7 bases fit TRBD2. Trimming took 2 bases from V and 8 from J; bases not matched to a gene: 7. CDR1 MNHEY and CDR2 SMNVEV come from the germline V gene (reference sequence). The CDR3 length is 14 residues. The CDR3 spells CASSLAGVRSTQYF. The CDR3 DNA reads TGTGCCAGCAGTTTAGCGGGGGTAAGGAGTACGCAGTATTTT.

V usage is TRBV6-5 and J usage is TRBJ1-5; a weak D match, TRBD1 (6 bases). The CDR3 is 13 amino acids. Germline-derived CDR1 and CDR2 are MNHEY and SVGAGI. V shed 5 bases and J shed 3 bases, with 8 bases lying between them. The DNA for the CDR3 is TGTGCCAGCAGTCAGGGGCCCAATCAGCCCCAGCATTTT. Its protein is CASSQGPNQPQHF.

This clone was seen a few times. V and J are TRBV6-2 or TRBV6-3 and TRBJ1-2, with 8 nucleotides matching TRBD1. Germline CDR1 reads MNHEY; CDR2 reads SVGEGT. The V gene end was trimmed by 6 bases and the J gene end by 1 base; junction bases not matched to a gene: 4. There are 14 residues in the CDR3. This chain's CDR3 is CASSRRGRNYGYTF. CDR3 nucleotides: TGTGCCAGCAGCCGCAGGGGGCGTAACTATGGCTACACCTTC.

The rearrangement links TRBV19 to TRBJ2-5; 11 bases fit TRBD2. The CDR3 length is 15 residues. Germline V gene lookup returns CDR1 LNHDA and CDR2 SQIVND (reference sequence). The V segment lost 1 base and the J segment 5 bases; nucleotides outside the gene matches: 3. Written as DNA, the CDR3 is TGTGCCAGTAGTATAGGGGGACTAGCGGCGGAGACCCAGTACTTC. This gives the protein CASSIGGLAAETQYF.

The chain joins TRBV30 to TRBJ1-2; D perhaps matches TRBD1 (5 bases). Germline values: CDR1 GTSNPN, CDR2 SVGIG (reference sequence). The V and J ends lost 3 bases and 8 bases respectively, with 16 bases between them. CDR3 length equals 13 residues. CDR3 residues: CAWRTAIFEGYTF. The CDR3 region has the DNA TGTGCCTGGAGGACAGCGATCTTCGAGGGCTACACCTTC.

For the CDR3, the DNA is TGTGCCAGCACCATACAGGGGGCATCGGCTGAAGCTTTCTTT. It translates to CASTIQGASAEAFF. This chain uses TRBV25-1 with TRBJ1-1; 9 bases are shared with TRBD1. The junction had 9 bases not matched to a gene; V was cut back by 7 bases and J by 6 bases. The CDR3 runs to 14 residues. Germline V gene sequence: CDR1 MGHDK, CDR2 SYGVNS.

This chain uses TRBV5-1 with TRBJ1-1, with 9 bases lining up with TRBD1. This CDR3 is built from 22 residues. Germline CDR1 is SGHRS and CDR2 is YFSETQ. V trimming: 1 base; J trimming: 4 bases; junction bases outside the gene matches: 26. CDR3 in amino acids: CASSLSVGYLGTGRFKGTEAFF. In nucleotides, the CDR3 is TGCGCCAGCAGCTTGAGTGTGGGGTACCTCGGGACAGGGAGGTTTAAGGGCACTGAAGCTTTCTTT.

The chain joins TRBV19 to TRBJ1-5; TRBD1 matches 7 bases. The CDR3 sequence is 15 residues long. V lost 6 bases, J lost 4 bases, and 9 bases stayed unmatched. Germline V CDR1 and CDR2: LNHDA, SQIVND (reference sequence). CDR3 protein: CASSPWDRGNQPQHF. CDR3 sequence (DNA): TGTGCCAGTAGCCCTTGGGACAGAGGGAATCAGCCCCAGCATTTT.

The gene calls are TRBV4-1 and TRBJ1-4; weak D call: TRBD1 (6 bases). Germline V gives CDR1 MGHRA, CDR2 YSYEKL. This CDR3 is built from 16 residues. Trimming left V 4 bases short and J 2 bases short, with 14 bases between. CDR3 coding DNA: TGCGCCAGCAGCCCCCGGGGGGCGGGCACTAATGAAAAACTGTTTTTT. Translation gives CASSPRGAGTNEKLFF.

This clone has more than one count but fewer than ten. The chain carries TRBV5-8 and TRBJ2-6; D might be TRBD1 (6 bases). CDR3 length: 15 amino acids. Trimming cost V 4 bases and J 2 bases, with 10 bases left between them. Per germline, CDR1 SGHTS and CDR2 YDEGEE. In DNA form, the CDR3 reads TGTGCCAGCAGCCCTTACAGGGCTGGGGCCAACGTCCTGACTTTC. This encodes CASSPYRAGANVLTF.

V usage is TRBV7-9 and J usage is TRBJ1-4; D call uncertain. CDR3 length equals 15 residues. Trimming took 4 bases from V and 5 from J, leaving 14 bases between them. Germline V gene data show CDR1 as SEHNR and CDR2 as FQNEAQ (reference sequence). The CDR3 nucleotides are TGTGCCAGCAGCTCCTCAACCCGGGTAAATGAAAAACTGTTTTTT. Amino acids: CASSSSTRVNEKLFF.

The chain has TRBV5-4 and TRBJ1-2, with TRBD1 identical over 7 bases. Germline assignment: CDR1 SGHNT and CDR2 YYREEE (reference sequence). The CDR3 consists of 14 residues. J was trimmed by 4 bases and V by 1 base; bases with no gene match: 4. CDR3 nucleotide sequence: TGTGCCAGCAGCTTGACGGGACAGACCTATGGCTACACCTTC. Protein product: CASSLTGQTYGYTF.

J is TRBJ2-7 and V is TRBV7-5; whether TRBD1, the table's D call, matches the DNA was not checked. TRBV7-5 is a pseudogene segment. This CDR3 has 16 amino acids. CDR3 loop: CARSFPPGQGPYEQYF. Written as DNA, the CDR3 is TGTGCCAGAAGCTTCCCGCCGGGACAGGGCCCCTACGAGCAGTACTTC.

The V gene is TRBV5-5, the J gene TRBJ1-3, with D tentatively TRBD1 (5 bases). V was trimmed by 4 bases and J by 7 bases, leaving 24 bases between them. This CDR3 has 17 residues. CDR1 and CDR2 (germline): SGHKS, YYEKEE (reference sequence). The CDR3 DNA reads TGTGCCAGCAGCAATACTTTAGGACAAGGGATTGGGAACACCATATATTTT. Translation gives CASSNTLGQGIGNTIYF.

The genes are TRBV19 and TRBJ1-4, with TRBD1 matching 10 bases. V shed 11 bases and J 5 bases; nucleotides not matched to a gene: 2. Germline V gene data show CDR1 as LNHDA and CDR2 as SQIVND (reference sequence). The CDR3 extends over 12 amino acids. The CDR3 coding sequence is TGTGCCGTGGGACAGGGGAATGAAAAACTGTTTTTT. Protein: CAVGQGNEKLFF.

The J gene is TRBJ2-2, the V gene TRBV3-1 (or the pseudogene TRBV3-2), with a tentative D call TRBD1 (6 bases). Trimming stripped 5 bases from V and 4 bases from J, with 11 bases between. Germline CDR1 is LGHDT and CDR2 is YNNKEL (reference sequence). The CDR3 covers 14 residues. CDR3 protein: CASSTGSSTGELFF. CDR3 DNA: TGTGCCAGCAGCACAGGGTCGTCCACCGGGGAGCTGTTTTTT.

This chain joins TRBV20-1 and TRBJ1-2; no definite D call. The germline CDR1 and CDR2 sequences are DFQATT and SNEGSKA (reference sequence). The ends were cut back, 5 bases at V and 12 bases at J, with 7 bases in the middle. CDR3 size: 8 residues. The CDR3: CSAPRDTF. The CDR3 bases are TGCAGTGCTCCCCGTGACACCTTC.

V gene TRBV7-8 combines with J gene TRBJ1-2; D may be TRBD1 (6 bases). The V and J ends lost 5 bases and 3 bases respectively, with 16 bases between them. The CDR3 has 15 residues. Germline-derived CDR1 and CDR2 are SGHVS and FQNEAQ. CDR3 DNA: TGTGCCAGCAGCCCTGGGGGGGCCAATTACTATGGCTACACCTTC. Amino acid sequence: CASSPGGANYYGYTF.

The chain links TRBV2 to TRBJ1-2; 7 bases align to TRBD1. The germline CDR1 and CDR2 sequences are SNHLY and FYNNEI. The V gene end was trimmed by 1 base and the J gene end by 3 bases; junction bases not matched to a gene: 8. CDR3 length: 16 amino acids. The CDR3 DNA reads TGTGCCAGCAGTGAAGGTTTCGCCAGGGGGGACTATGGCTACACCTTC. Encoded protein: CASSEGFARGDYGYTF.

V gene TRBV5-1 combines with J gene TRBJ2-1, with 12 bases aligning to TRBD2. The length of the CDR3 is 16 residues. Germline V CDR1 and CDR2: SGHRS, YFSETQ. The J segment lost 7 bases and the V segment lost 0 bases, leaving 5 bases of the junction unmatched. The CDR3 coding sequence is TGCGCCAGCAGCTTGGAGCTAGCGGGGGGGCGGAATGAGCAGTTCTTC. Its protein is CASSLELAGGRNEQFF.

The chain combines TRBV28 with TRBJ1-5; D is perhaps TRBD1 (5 bases). Germline V CDR1 and CDR2: MDHEN, SYDVKM. The V end was cut by 2 bases, the J end by 0 bases, with 8 bases between. The CDR3 length is 15 residues. The CDR3 here is CASSLGGISNQPQHF. As DNA, the CDR3 is TGTGCCAGCAGTTTAGGGGGGATTAGCAATCAGCCCCAGCATTTT. The full variable domain, rest sourced from reference TRBV28 and TRBJ1-5, is DVKVTQSSRYLVKRTGEKVFLECVQDMDHENMFWYRQDPGLGLRLIYFSYDVKMKEKGDIPEGYSVSREKKERFSLILESASTNQTSMYLCASSLGGISNQPQHFGDGTRLSIL.

This rearrangement joins TRBV2 to TRBJ2-7; TRBD1 agrees at 10 bases. V was pared by 9 bases and J by 5 bases, with 10 bases of the junction left unmatched. The CDR3 extends over 14 amino acids. Germline V gives CDR1 SNHLY, CDR2 FYNNEI. CDR3 amino acids: CASTRPGQGNEQYF. CDR3 DNA: TGTGCCAGTACGAGACCGGGACAGGGGAACGAGCAGTACTTC.

This rearrangement joins TRBV7-9 to TRBJ2-2; 7 bases match TRBD1. Germline loops: CDR1 SEHNR, CDR2 FQNEAQ (reference sequence). The CDR3 is made up of 16 amino acids. Trimming removed 4 bases from V and 0 bases from J; junction bases left unmatched: 5. CDR3 residues: CASSSGQSTNTGELFF. The CDR3 coding sequence is TGTGCCAGCAGCTCGGGACAGTCTACGAACACCGGGGAGCTGTTTTTT.

The chain carries TRBV7-9 and TRBJ1-3; weak D call: TRBD1 (6 bases). Germline CDR1 is SEHNR and CDR2 is FQNEAQ (reference sequence). The CDR3 consists of 17 residues. V lost 1 base, J lost 0 bases, and 13 bases lay in between. The CDR3 is CASSLGGLVSSGNTIYF. The CDR3 nucleotides read TGTGCCAGCAGCTTAGGGGGGCTCGTTAGCTCTGGAAACACCATATATTTT.

V is TRBV29-1 and J is TRBJ2-3; 13 nucleotides align to TRBD2. The V gene's germline CDR1 is SQVTM and CDR2 ANQGSEA. The CDR3 runs to 14 residues. J gave up 4 bases and V 4 bases, and 2 bases lay outside the gene matches. In DNA form, the CDR3 reads TGCAGCGTTGGGACTAGCGGGGGATCAGATACGCAGTATTTT. The encoded protein is CSVGTSGGSDTQYF.

This rearrangement joins TRBV5-1 to TRBJ2-1; tentative D call: TRBD1 (6 bases). Germline V gene lookup returns CDR1 SGHRS and CDR2 YFSETQ. Between the trimmed V and J ends, which lost 4 bases and 6 bases, there was a span of 11 bases. The CDR3 covers 13 residues. DNA for the CDR3: TGCGCCAGCAGCGCCCCGACAGGCAATGAGCAGTTCTTC. Translating gives CASSAPTGNEQFF.